Detailed here is one T cell receptor beta chain. The record originates from a study of T cells in Graves' hyperthyroidism and ophthalmopathy. Across the whole study: Peripheral blood samples were taken at initial diagnosis, prior to any treatment.

Germline assignment: CDR1 SQVTM and CDR2 ANQGSEA. Trimming took off 4 bases at V and 0 bases at J, with 13 bases between the two ends. This CDR3 has 14 amino acids. Template material for amplifying TCR beta CDR3 regions consisted of RNA transcripts. RT-PCR in the first round (using the HTBI primer set) targeted the TCR CDR3. Using its own MiXCR run on the multiplex PCR reads, TCRdb lists one record per CDR3 protein. The sample has a few hundred thousand distinct CDR3 sequences; about 15% are singletons. J is TRBJ2-7 and V is TRBV29-1; D not certain. The source of this sequence is a woman in her thirties with Graves' hyperthyroidism. The sample consisted of blood. This CDR3 reads CSVVLRESSYEQYF. The CDR3 bases are TGCAGCGTTGTTCTCAGAGAGAGCTCCTACGAGCAGTACTTC.